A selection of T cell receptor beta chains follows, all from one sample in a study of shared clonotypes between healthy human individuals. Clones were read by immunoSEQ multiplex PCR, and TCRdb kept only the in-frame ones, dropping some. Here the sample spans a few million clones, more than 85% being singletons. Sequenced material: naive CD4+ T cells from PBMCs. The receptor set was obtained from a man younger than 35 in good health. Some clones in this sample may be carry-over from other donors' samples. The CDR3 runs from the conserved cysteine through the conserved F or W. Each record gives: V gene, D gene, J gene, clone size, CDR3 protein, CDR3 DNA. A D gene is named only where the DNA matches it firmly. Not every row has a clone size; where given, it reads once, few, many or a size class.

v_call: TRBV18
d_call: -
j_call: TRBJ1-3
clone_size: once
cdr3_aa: CASSSRDGGNTIYF
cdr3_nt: TGTGCCAGCTCATCCCGGGACGGTGGAAACACCATATATTTT

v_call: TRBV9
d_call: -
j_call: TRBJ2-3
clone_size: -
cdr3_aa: CASSVALGYTDTQYF
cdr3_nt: TGTGCCAGCAGCGTAGCACTGGGTTACACAGATACGCAGTATTTT

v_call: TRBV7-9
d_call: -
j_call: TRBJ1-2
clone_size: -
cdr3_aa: CASSRNPGGSNPHYGYTF
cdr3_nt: TGTGCCAGCAGCCGCAATCCCGGGGGGTCCAATCCCCACTATGGCTACACCTTC

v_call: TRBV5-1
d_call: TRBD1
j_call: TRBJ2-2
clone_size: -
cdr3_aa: CASRPPGTGNTGELFF
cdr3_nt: TGCGCCAGCAGGCCTCCCGGGACAGGGAACACCGGGGAGCTGTTTTTT

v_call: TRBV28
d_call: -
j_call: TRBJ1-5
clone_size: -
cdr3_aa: CASSFVGGNQPQHF
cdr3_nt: TGTGCCAGCAGTTTCGTGGGAGGCAATCAGCCCCAGCATTTT

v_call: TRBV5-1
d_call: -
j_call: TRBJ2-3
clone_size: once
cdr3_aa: CASSPRDSESDTQYF
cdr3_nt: TGCGCCAGCAGCCCCCGGGACTCGGAGAGTGATACGCAGTATTTT

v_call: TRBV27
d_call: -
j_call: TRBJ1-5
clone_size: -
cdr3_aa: CASSLYGTWGQPQHF
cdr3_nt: TGTGCCAGCAGTCTTTATGGAACATGGGGGCAGCCCCAGCATTTT

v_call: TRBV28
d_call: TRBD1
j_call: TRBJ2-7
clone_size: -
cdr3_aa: CASRGDSRNIEQYF
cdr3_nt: TGTGCCAGCAGAGGGGACAGTAGAAACATCGAGCAGTACTTC

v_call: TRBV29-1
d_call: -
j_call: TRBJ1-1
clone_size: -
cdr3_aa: CSVTGLLRNTEAFF
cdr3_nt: TGCAGCGTAACGGGGCTCTTGCGGAACACTGAAGCTTTCTTT

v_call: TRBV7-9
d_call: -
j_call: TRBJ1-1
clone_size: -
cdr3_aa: CASSLAPSSNTEAFF
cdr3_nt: TGTGCCAGCAGCTTAGCGCCCAGCAGCAACACTGAAGCTTTCTTT

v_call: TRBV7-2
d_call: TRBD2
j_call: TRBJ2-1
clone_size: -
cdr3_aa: CASSLVKGLAGHEQFF
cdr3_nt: TGTGCCAGCAGCTTAGTTAAGGGACTAGCGGGTCATGAGCAGTTCTTC

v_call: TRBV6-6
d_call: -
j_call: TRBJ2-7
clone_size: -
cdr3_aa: CASRSGTAASYEQYF
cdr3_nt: TGTGCCAGCAGGAGCGGGACAGCCGCCTCCTACGAGCAGTACTTC

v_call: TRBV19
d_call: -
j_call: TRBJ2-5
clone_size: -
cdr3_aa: CASSIDYRKRGETQYF
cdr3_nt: TGTGCCAGTAGTATAGACTACCGAAAAAGGGGGGAGACCCAGTACTTC

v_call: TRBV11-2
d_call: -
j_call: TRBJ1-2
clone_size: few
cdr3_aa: CASSTDPGQLAYGYTF
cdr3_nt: TGTGCCAGCAGCACCGACCCCGGACAGCTCGCCTATGGCTACACCTTC

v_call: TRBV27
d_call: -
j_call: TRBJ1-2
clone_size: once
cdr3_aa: CASSFFPIGGGRGDYGYTF
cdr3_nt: TGTGCCAGCAGTTTCTTTCCTATCGGCGGGGGCCGTGGGGATTATGGCTACACCTTC

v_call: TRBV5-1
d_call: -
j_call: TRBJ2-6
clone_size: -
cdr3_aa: CASSLEGRYFSGANVLTF
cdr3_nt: TGCGCCAGCAGCTTGGAGGGCAGGTACTTCTCTGGGGCCAACGTCCTGACTTTC

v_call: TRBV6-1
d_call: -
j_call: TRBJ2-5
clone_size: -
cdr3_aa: CASSDLKGMETQYF
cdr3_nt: TGTGCCAGCAGTGACCTTAAGGGAATGGAGACCCAGTACTTC

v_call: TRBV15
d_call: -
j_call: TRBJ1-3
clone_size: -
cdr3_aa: CATSVGGSGNTIYF
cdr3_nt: TGTGCCACCAGCGTAGGGGGCTCTGGAAACACCATATATTTT

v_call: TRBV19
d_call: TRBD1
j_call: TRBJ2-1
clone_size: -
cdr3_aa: CASSVADRRNEQFF
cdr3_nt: TGTGCCAGTAGTGTGGCGGACAGGAGAAATGAGCAGTTCTTC

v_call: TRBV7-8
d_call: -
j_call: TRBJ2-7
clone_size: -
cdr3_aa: CASSLLRQGSYEQYF
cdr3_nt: TGTGCCAGCAGCTTACTCCGGCAGGGCTCCTACGAGCAGTACTTC

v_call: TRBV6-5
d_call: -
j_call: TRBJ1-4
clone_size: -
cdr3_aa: CASSSSWAANEKLFF
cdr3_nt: TGTGCCAGCAGTTCCTCGTGGGCCGCCAATGAAAAACTGTTTTTT

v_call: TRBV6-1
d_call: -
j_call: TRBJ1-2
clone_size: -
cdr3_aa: CASSERDNYGYTF
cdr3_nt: TGTGCCAGCAGTGAGCGTGACAACTATGGCTACACCTTC

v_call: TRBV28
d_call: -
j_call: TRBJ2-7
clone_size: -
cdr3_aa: CASRPRTVTSYEQYF
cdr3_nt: TGTGCCAGCAGACCCCGGACAGTAACCTCCTACGAGCAGTACTTC

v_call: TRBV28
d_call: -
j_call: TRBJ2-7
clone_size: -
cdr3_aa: CASSSPPTTRTQREQYF
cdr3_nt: TGTGCCAGCAGTTCTCCTCCCACGACAAGAACCCAACGCGAGCAGTACTTC

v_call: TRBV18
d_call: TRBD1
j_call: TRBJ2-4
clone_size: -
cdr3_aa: CASSSTGENIQYF
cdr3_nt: TGTGCCAGCTCATCGACAGGGGAGAACATTCAGTACTTC

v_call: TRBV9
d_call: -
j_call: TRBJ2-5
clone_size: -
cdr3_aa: CASSLDPGGGTQYF
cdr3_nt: TGTGCCAGCAGCCTGGACCCCGGCGGCGGGACCCAGTACTTC

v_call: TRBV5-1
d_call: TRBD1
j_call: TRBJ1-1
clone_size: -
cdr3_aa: CASSTGQGSEAFF
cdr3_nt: TGCGCCAGCAGCACAGGACAGGGTTCTGAAGCTTTCTTT

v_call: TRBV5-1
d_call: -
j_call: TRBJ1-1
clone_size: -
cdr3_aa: CASGKGPGNTEAFF
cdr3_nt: TGCGCCAGCGGGAAGGGACCGGGCAACACTGAAGCTTTCTTT

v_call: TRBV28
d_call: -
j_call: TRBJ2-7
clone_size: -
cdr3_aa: CASSFRIQGPYEQYF
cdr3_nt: TGTGCCAGCAGTTTCCGGATACAGGGCCCCTACGAGCAGTACTTC

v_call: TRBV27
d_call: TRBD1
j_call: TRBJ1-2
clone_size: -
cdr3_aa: CASSPQTTGVNGYTF
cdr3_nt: TGTGCCAGCAGTCCCCAAACTACAGGGGTTAATGGCTACACCTTC

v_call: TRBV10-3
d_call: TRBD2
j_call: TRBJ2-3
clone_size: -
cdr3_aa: CAITGLAGSTDTQYF
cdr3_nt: TGTGCCATCACGGGACTAGCGGGATCCACAGATACGCAGTATTTT

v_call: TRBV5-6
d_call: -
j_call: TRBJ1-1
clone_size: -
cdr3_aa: CASSPERAMNTEAFF
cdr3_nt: TGTGCCAGCAGCCCCGAACGGGCGATGAACACTGAAGCTTTCTTT

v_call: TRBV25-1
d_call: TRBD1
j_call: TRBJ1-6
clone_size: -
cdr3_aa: CASSPGGPLHF
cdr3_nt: TGTGCCAGCAGTCCAGGGGGACCCCTCCACTTT

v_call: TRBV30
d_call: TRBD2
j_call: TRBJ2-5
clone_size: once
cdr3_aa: CACRLAGGPPETQYF
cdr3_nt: TGTGCCTGCCGACTAGCGGGAGGCCCCCCAGAGACCCAGTACTTC

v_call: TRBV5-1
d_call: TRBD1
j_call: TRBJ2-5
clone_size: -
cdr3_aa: CASSLTGTGKETQYF
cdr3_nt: TGCGCCAGCAGCCTAACAGGGACAGGGAAAGAGACCCAGTACTTC

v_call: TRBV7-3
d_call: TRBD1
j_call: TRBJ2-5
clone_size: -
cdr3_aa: CASSLGLGQGAGETQYF
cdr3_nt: TGTGCCAGCAGCTTAGGGTTGGGACAGGGGGCTGGGGAGACCCAGTACTTC

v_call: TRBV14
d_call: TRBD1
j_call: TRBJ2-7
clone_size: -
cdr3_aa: CASSQAYRGRGGEQYF
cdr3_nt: TGTGCCAGCAGCCAAGCCTACAGGGGGCGAGGAGGCGAGCAGTACTTC

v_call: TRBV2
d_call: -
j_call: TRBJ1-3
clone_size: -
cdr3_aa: CASSEFEAGFSGNTIYF
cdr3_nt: TGTGCCAGCAGTGAATTCGAGGCAGGCTTCTCTGGAAACACCATATATTTT